Listed below are T cell receptor beta chains from one sample, sequenced in a study of blood T cell repertoires in COVID-19. The assay was immunoSEQ multiplex PCR, and TCRdb's table has in-frame clones only and misses some. The data contain under 200,000 clones, roughly nine tenths of them singletons. Sequencing used peripheral blood. Receptors originate from a woman between 70 and 85 years old with acute or convalescent COVID-19. CDR3s include the opening cysteine and the closing phenylalanine or tryptophan. The D gene is left open where the match is weak. The size entry is marked missing in some rows and otherwise reads once, few, many or a size class.

clone size | J gene | D gene | V gene | CDR3 DNA | CDR3 protein
- | TRBJ2-1 | TRBD1 | TRBV7-9 | TGTGCCAGCAGCGTCGGACAGGGGGGCCTCAATGAGCAGTTCTTC | CASSVGQGGLNEQFF
- | TRBJ2-7 | TRBD2 | TRBV7-2 | TGTGCCAGCAGCTCCCGACTAGCGGGAGGCGAGCAGTACTTC | CASSSRLAGGEQYF
- | TRBJ1-4 | - | TRBV18 | TGTGCCAGCTCACCACTTAAAACAGGGACCGATGAAAAACTGTTTTTT | CASSPLKTGTDEKLFF
- | TRBJ2-2 | - | TRBV9 | TGTGCCAGCAGCGCAACAGGGATCGGGGAGCTGTTTTTT | CASSATGIGELFF
- | TRBJ2-3 | - | TRBV3-1/TRBV3-2 | TGTGCCAGCAGCCCAAAGCGGGTATCTAGCACAGATACGCAGTATTTT | CASSPKRVSSTDTQYF
- | TRBJ1-1 | - | TRBV5-6 | TGTGCCAGCAGCTTGGGCAGGCCGGCGGGCACTGAAGCTTTCTTT | CASSLGRPAGTEAFF
- | TRBJ2-1 | - | TRBV20-1 | TGCAGTGCTAGTCTGCGCGGGTACTACAATGAGCAGTTCTTC | CSASLRGYYNEQFF
few | TRBJ1-5 | - | TRBV24-1 | TGTGCCACCAGTGCGGGGAAAGGTAAGCCCCAGCATTTT | CATSAGKGKPQHF
- | TRBJ1-1 | - | TRBV4-1 | TGCGCCAGCAGCCAAGTCAGGGTTGGGACTGAAGCTTTCTTT | CASSQVRVGTEAFF
- | TRBJ2-1 | - | TRBV5-1 | TGCGCCAGCAGCTTGCGGAGTAGTTCGGATGAGCAGTTCTTC | CASSLRSSSDEQFF
- | TRBJ2-3 | - | TRBV6-5 | TGTGCCAGCAGTATGCGGGAGACAGGACATACGCAGTATTTT | CASSMRETGHTQYF
- | TRBJ2-1 | - | TRBV5-1 | TGCGCCAGCGGTGGACGGGGGACCCAATCGTTCGCATACAATGAGCAGTTCTTC | CASGGRGTQSFAYNEQFF
- | TRBJ2-2 | - | TRBV19 | TGTGCCAGTAGTTGGGGACTCAGGAACACCGGGGAGCTGTTTTTT | CASSWGLRNTGELFF
- | TRBJ2-7 | TRBD2 | TRBV5-4 | TGTGCCAGCAGCTGGTTTGCTAGCGGTTCCTACGAGCAGTACTTC | CASSWFASGSYEQYF
- | TRBJ1-5 | - | TRBV19 | TGTGCCAGTAGTCAGGGAATGGCTCAGCCCCAGCATTTT | CASSQGMAQPQHF
- | TRBJ1-2 | TRBD1 | TRBV3-1/TRBV3-2 | TGTGCCAGCAGCCAACAGGGGGTTAACTATGGCTACACCTTC | CASSQQGVNYGYTF